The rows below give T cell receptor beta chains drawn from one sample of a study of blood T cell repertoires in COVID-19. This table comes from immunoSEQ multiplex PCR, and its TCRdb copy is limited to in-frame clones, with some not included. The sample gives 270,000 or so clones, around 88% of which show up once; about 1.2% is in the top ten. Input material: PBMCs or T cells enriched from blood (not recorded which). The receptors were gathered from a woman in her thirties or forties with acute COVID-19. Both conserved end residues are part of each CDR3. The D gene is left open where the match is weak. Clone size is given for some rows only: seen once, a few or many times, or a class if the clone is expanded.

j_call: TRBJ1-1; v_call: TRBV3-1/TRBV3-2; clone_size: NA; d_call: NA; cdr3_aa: CASSQGGRGTEAFF; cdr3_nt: TGTGCCAGCAGCCAGGGGGGGCGAGGCACTGAAGCTTTCTTT
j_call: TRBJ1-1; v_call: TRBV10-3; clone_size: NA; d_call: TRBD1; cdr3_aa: CAIGKQGVTVNTEAFF; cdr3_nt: TGTGCCATCGGGAAACAGGGGGTAACGGTGAACACTGAAGCTTTCTTT
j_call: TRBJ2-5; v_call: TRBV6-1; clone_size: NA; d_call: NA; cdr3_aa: CASSEALGPGETQYF; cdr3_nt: TGTGCCAGCAGTGAAGCGCTGGGCCCAGGAGAGACCCAGTACTTC
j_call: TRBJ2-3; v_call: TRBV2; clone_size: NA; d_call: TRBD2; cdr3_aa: CASSEAVREGGTDTQYF; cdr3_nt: TGTGCCAGCAGTGAAGCGGTGCGGGAGGGCGGGACAGATACGCAGTATTTT
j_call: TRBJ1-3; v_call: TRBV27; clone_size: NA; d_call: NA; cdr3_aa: CASSLDRSGNTIYF; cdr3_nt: TGTGCCAGCAGTTTAGACAGAAGTGGAAACACCATATATTTT
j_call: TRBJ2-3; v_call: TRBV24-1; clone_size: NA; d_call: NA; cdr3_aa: CATSDRGTDTQYF; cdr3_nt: TGTGCCACCAGTGACAGAGGTACAGATACGCAGTATTTT
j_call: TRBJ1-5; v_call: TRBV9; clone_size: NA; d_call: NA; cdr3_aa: CARTREGGSNQPQHF; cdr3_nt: TGTGCCAGGACTCGCGAGGGCGGCAGCAATCAGCCCCAGCATTTT
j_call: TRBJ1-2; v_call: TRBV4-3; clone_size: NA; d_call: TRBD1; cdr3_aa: CASSHAGQGASGYTF; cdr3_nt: TGCGCCAGCAGCCACGCGGGACAGGGGGCGAGTGGCTACACCTTC
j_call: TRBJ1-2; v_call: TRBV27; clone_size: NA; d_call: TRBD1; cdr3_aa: CASSSRDSLYGYTF; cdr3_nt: TGTGCCAGCAGTTCGAGGGACAGCCTATATGGCTACACCTTC
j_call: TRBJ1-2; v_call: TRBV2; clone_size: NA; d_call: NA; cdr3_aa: CASKGAMAVSNYGYTF; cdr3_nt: TGTGCCAGCAAGGGAGCTATGGCAGTCTCCAACTATGGCTACACCTTC
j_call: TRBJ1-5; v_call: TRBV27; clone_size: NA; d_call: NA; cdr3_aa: CASHPTSSNQPQHF; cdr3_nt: TGTGCCAGCCATCCCACTTCCTCCAATCAGCCCCAGCATTTT
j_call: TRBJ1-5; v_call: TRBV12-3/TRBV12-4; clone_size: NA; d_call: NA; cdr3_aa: CASTRGTDQPQHF; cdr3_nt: TGTGCCAGCACCCGGGGAACCGATCAGCCCCAGCATTTT
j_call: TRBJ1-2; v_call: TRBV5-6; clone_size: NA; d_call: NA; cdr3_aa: CASSLVDRSEGYTF; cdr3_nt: TGTGCCAGCAGCTTGGTGGACAGATCAGAGGGCTACACCTTC
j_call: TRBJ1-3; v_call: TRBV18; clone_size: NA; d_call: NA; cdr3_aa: CASSPPGHSGNTIYF; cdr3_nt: TGTGCCAGCTCACCACCGGGACACTCTGGAAACACCATATATTTT
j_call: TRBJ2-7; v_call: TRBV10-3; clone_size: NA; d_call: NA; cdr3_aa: CAISSDRAEQYF; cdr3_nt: TGTGCCATCAGTTCGGACAGAGCCGAGCAGTACTTC
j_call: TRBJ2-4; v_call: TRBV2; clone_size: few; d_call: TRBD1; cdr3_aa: CASSPSDREEYF; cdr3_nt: TGTGCCAGCAGTCCCTCGGACAGGGAGGAGTACTTC